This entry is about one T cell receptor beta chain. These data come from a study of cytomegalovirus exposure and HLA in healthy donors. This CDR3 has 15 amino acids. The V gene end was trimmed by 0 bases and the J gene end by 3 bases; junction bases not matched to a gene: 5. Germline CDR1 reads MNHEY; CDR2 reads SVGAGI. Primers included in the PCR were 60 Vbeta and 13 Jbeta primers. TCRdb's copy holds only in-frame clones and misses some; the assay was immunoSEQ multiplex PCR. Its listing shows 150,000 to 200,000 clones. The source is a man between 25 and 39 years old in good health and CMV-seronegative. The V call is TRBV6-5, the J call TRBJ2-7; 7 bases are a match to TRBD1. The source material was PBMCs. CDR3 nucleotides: TGTGCCAGCAGTTACTCAAGGGGGCCCTTCTACGAGCAGTACTTC. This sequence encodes CASSYSRGPFYEQYF.